Below are 20 T cell receptor beta chains sequenced from a single sample in a study of blood T cell repertoires in COVID-19. Data came from immunoSEQ multiplex PCR; TCRdb stores just in-frame clones and leaves some out. The sample consists of approximately 350,000 clones, about nine tenths of them appearing once. The sample taken for sequencing was peripheral blood. The receptors here all came from a woman between 45 and 60 years old with COVID-19, enrolled during active disease.

The chain joins TRBV25-1 to TRBJ2-7, with TRBD2 identical over 8 bases. The CDR3 is 15 amino acids. Trimming removed 3 bases from V and 0 bases from J; junction bases left unmatched: 4. The germline CDR1 and CDR2 sequences are MGHDK and SYGVNS. As DNA, the CDR3 is TGTGCCAGCAGTGAGGGACTAGGGGGCTCCTACGAGCAGTACTTC. It codes for CASSEGLGGSYEQYF.

The chain uses TRBV5-1 and TRBJ2-3; TRBD2 agrees at 12 bases. Trimming took 0 bases from V and 7 from J; bases not matched to a gene: 12. The germline V gene has CDR1 SGHRS and CDR2 YFSETQ. CDR3 length equals 18 residues. The CDR3 sequence is CASSLEWRLAGVRNTQYF. CDR3 nucleotides: TGCGCCAGCAGCTTGGAGTGGCGACTAGCGGGAGTGAGAAATACGCAGTATTTT.

This clone was picked up a small number of times. This chain joins TRBV19 and TRBJ1-5; the D gene is possibly TRBD1 (6 bases). This CDR3 region has 15 residues. CDR1 LNHDA and CDR2 SQIVND come from the germline V gene (reference sequence). Trimming pared 2 bases from V and 6 bases from J, leaving 14 bases between. CDR3 sequence (DNA): TGTGCCAGTAGTATATTAAGGGGGGGCGGTCAGCCCCAGCATTTT. This sequence encodes CASSILRGGGQPQHF.

This sequence joins TRBV5-1 and TRBJ1-6, with 7 bases aligning to TRBD1. The CDR3 runs 14 residues. CDR1 and CDR2 from the germline V gene are SGHRS and YFSETQ. V lost 2 bases to trimming and J lost 13 bases; unmatched junction nucleotides: 9. CDR3: CASSLSQGGFPLHF. The DNA for the CDR3 is TGCGCCAGCAGCTTAAGTCAGGGGGGCTTCCCCCTCCACTTT.

The J gene is TRBJ1-2, the V gene TRBV24-1; D unclear. CDR1 is KGHDR, CDR2 SFDVKD, per germline. The V and J ends lost 4 bases and 5 bases respectively, with 7 bases between them. This CDR3 is built from 12 residues. The CDR3: CATSDINYGYTF. The CDR3 region has the DNA TGTGCCACCAGTGACATCAATTATGGCTACACCTTC.

This clone was seen a single time. Mismatch with germline at one junction end may stem from a read error. V and J are TRBV7-7 and TRBJ2-5, with TRBD1 matching 9 bases. This CDR3 is built from 14 residues. CDR1 and CDR2 (germline): SSHAT, FNYEAQ (reference sequence). In DNA, the CDR3 is TGTGCTAGCAGCCTGGACAGGGGACCGGAGACCCAGTACTTC. As protein: CASSLDRGPETQYF.

The chain carries TRBV19 and TRBJ1-2, with D possibly matching TRBD1 (5 bases). Germline lookup yields CDR1 LNHDA and CDR2 SQIVND (reference sequence). Trimming removed 4 bases from V and 7 bases from J, with 16 bases in between. This CDR3 comprises 14 residues. This chain's CDR3 is CASSTSQGRSGYTF. The DNA of the CDR3 is TGTGCCAGTAGTACAAGCCAGGGTCGGAGTGGCTACACCTTC.

V is TRBV11-1 and J is TRBJ1-1; weak D call: TRBD1 (5 bases). The CDR3 is made up of 14 amino acids. The germline gives CDR1 SGHAT, CDR2 FQDESV (reference sequence). Trimming left V 5 bases short and J 5 bases short, with 15 bases between. The CDR3, as DNA: TGTGCCAGCAGCCCACAGGCAATGAGAACTGAAGCTTTCTTT. Its translation: CASSPQAMRTEAFF.

The chain has TRBV18 and TRBJ2-1, with 8 bases identical to TRBD2. Per the germline V gene, CDR1 is KGHSH and CDR2 is LQKENI. The CDR3 sequence is 16 residues long. V dropped 1 base and J dropped 1; count of bases not matched to a gene: 3. The CDR3 protein is CASSPLREASYNEQFF. The CDR3 nucleotides read TGTGCCAGCTCACCACTGCGGGAGGCATCCTACAATGAGCAGTTCTTC.

This clone was detected once. V and J are TRBV13 and TRBJ1-1; 8 nucleotides agree with TRBD1. V lost 5 bases and J lost 7; bases outside the gene matches: 12. The CDR3 totals 15 residues. In germline, CDR1 is PRHDT, CDR2 FYEKMQ (reference sequence). The CDR3 sequence: CASSPRDRGGVEAFF. CDR3 DNA: TGTGCCAGCAGCCCTCGAGACAGGGGAGGTGTTGAAGCTTTCTTT.

The genes are TRBV27 and TRBJ2-6, with D possibly being TRBD1 (5 bases). This CDR3 comprises 18 residues. Trimming removed 2 bases from V and 2 bases from J, with 16 bases in between. CDR1 and CDR2 (germline): MNHEY, SMNVEV (reference sequence). In DNA form, the CDR3 reads TGTGCCAGCAGTTTAAATGCAGGGAATCTGGCTGGGGCCAACGTCCTGACTTTC. Its translation is CASSLNAGNLAGANVLTF.

The chain joins TRBV4-1 to TRBJ1-3; 8 positions match TRBD1. Per germline, CDR1 MGHRA and CDR2 YSYEKL. This CDR3 is built from 15 residues. V gave up 0 bases and J gave up 6 bases; unmatched junction bases: 4. In DNA, the CDR3 is TGCGCCAGCAGCCAAGAAACAGGGGGTATAAACACCATATATTTT. Protein sequence: CASSQETGGINTIYF.

In nucleotides, the CDR3 is TGTGCCAGCAGCCAATCCGGGACAGGGGATGAAGCTTTCTTT. It codes for CASSQSGTGDEAFF. The chain joins TRBV7-3 to TRBJ1-1; 10 nucleotides line up with TRBD1. The ends lost 5 bases at V and 7 bases at J; junction bases unmatched: 7. CDR1 SGHTA and CDR2 FQGTGA come from the germline V gene. The CDR3 covers 14 residues. Full variable domain (missing parts from reference TRBV7-3 and TRBJ1-1): GAGVSQTPSNKVTEKGKYVELRCDPISGHTALYWYRQSLGQGPEFLIYFQGTGAADDSGLPNDRFFAVRPEGSVSTLKIQRTERGDSAVYLCASSQSGTGDEAFFGQGTRLTVV.

This chain connects TRBV11-2 to TRBJ2-1; no reliable D call. Germline CDR1 reads SGHAT; CDR2 reads FQNNGV. CDR3 length equals 15 residues. The V end lost 5 bases, the J end lost 0 bases, and 11 bases lay between the germline ends. CDR3 DNA: TGTGCCAGCAGCCAAATTTCCAGCTCCTACAATGAGCAGTTCTTC. It codes for CASSQISSSYNEQFF.

The chain carries TRBV18 and TRBJ2-7, with D hard to call. Germline assignment: CDR1 KGHSH and CDR2 LQKENI. Between the trimmed V and J ends, which lost 3 bases and 2 bases, there was a span of 11 bases. The CDR3 has 14 residues. CDR3 nucleotides: TGTGCCAGCTCACCCCTAGATACAACCTACGAGCAGTACTTC. Amino acid sequence: CASSPLDTTYEQYF. Supplemented by reference TRBV18 and TRBJ2-7, the full variable domain reads NAGVMQNPRHLVRRRGQEARLRCSPMKGHSHVYWYRQLPEEGLKFMVYLQKENIIDESGMPKERFSAEFPKEGPSILRIQQVVRGDSAAYFCASSPLDTTYEQYFGPGTRLTVT.

The chain is built from TRBV28 and TRBJ2-5, with D possibly matching TRBD1 (5 bases). The V gene's germline CDR1 is MDHEN and CDR2 SYDVKM. The V end lost 5 bases, the J end lost 4 bases, and 17 bases lay between the germline ends. This CDR3 spans 15 amino acids. The CDR3 nucleotides read TGTGCCAGCAGTAGGGGCGGTTTTGCGGCAGAGACCCAGTACTTC. Translation: CASSRGGFAAETQYF.

V and J are TRBV6-5 and TRBJ2-7; D might be TRBD1 (6 bases). Germline values: CDR1 MNHEY, CDR2 SVGAGI. The CDR3 is 14 residues long. V lost 7 bases and J 3 bases, leaving 16 bases between the germline ends. CDR3 sequence reads: CASTKGQLIYEQYF. CDR3 nucleotides: TGTGCCAGCACGAAAGGACAGCTGATCTACGAGCAGTACTTC.

V gene TRBV6-5 combines with J gene TRBJ2-1, with 13 bases identical to TRBD2. The CDR3 length is 16 residues. Losses at the gene ends were 0 bases for V and 9 bases for J; bases not matched to a gene: 5. Germline-derived CDR1 and CDR2 are MNHEY and SVGAGI. Here the CDR3 reads CASSYSRTSGSGEQFF. CDR3 bases: TGTGCCAGCAGTTACTCGAGGACTAGCGGGAGTGGTGAGCAGTTCTTC.

The V gene is TRBV9, the J gene TRBJ2-1; 9 bases map to TRBD2. Germline assignment: CDR1 SGDLS and CDR2 YYNGEE. The CDR3 spans 16 residues. With V trimmed by 3 bases and J by 8 bases, 12 bases remained unmatched. This chain's CDR3 is CASSATGTSPFDEQFF. The DNA of the CDR3 is TGTGCCAGCAGCGCAACCGGGACTAGCCCCTTCGATGAGCAGTTCTTC.

This clone was seen a single time. The J gene is TRBJ1-3, the V gene TRBV25-1; D remains unclear. V was shortened by 6 bases and J by 0 bases, with 9 bases between the two germline ends. CDR1 and CDR2 (germline): MGHDK, SYGVNS. The CDR3 is made up of 14 amino acids. The DNA of the CDR3 is TGTGCCAGCAGCGAAGGGAGCTCTGGAAACACCATATATTTT. It codes for CASSEGSSGNTIYF.